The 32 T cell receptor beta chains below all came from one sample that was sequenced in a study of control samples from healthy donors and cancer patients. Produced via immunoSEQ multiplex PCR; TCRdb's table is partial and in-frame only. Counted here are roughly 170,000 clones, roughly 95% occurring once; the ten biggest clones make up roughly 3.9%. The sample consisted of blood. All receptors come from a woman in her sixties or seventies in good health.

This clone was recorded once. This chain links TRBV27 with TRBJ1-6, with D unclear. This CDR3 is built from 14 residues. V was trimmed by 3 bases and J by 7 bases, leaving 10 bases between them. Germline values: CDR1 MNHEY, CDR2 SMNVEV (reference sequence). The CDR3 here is CASSFASYNSPLHF. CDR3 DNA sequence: TGTGCCAGCAGTTTTGCGAGTTACAATTCACCCCTCCACTTT.

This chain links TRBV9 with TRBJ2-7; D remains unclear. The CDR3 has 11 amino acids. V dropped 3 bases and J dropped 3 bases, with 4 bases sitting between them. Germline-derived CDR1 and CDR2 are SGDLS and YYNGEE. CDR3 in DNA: TGTGCCAGCAGCGACCTCTACGAGCAGTACTTC. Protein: CASSDLYEQYF.

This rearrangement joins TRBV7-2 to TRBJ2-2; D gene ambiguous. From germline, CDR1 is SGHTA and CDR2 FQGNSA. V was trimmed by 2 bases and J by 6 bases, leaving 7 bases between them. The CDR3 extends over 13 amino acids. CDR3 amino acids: CASSLRQAGELFF. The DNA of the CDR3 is TGTGCCAGCAGCTTACGGCAGGCCGGGGAGCTGTTTTTT. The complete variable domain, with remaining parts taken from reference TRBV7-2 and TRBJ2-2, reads GAGVSQSPSNKVTEKGKDVELRCDPISGHTALYWYRQSLGQGLEFLIYFQGNSAPDKSGLPSDRFSAERTGGSVSTLTIQRTQQEDSAVYLCASSLRQAGELFFGEGSRLTVL.

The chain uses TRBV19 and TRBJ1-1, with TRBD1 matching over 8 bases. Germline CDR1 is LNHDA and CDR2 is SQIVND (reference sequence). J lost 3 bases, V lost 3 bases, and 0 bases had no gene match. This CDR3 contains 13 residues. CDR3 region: CASSIRGHTEAFF. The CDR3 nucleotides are TGTGCCAGTAGTATCAGGGGGCACACTGAAGCTTTCTTT. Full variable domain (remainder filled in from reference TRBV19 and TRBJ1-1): DGGITQSPKYLFRKEGQNVTLSCEQNLNHDAMYWYRQDPGQGLRLIYYSQIVNDFQKGDIAEGYSVSREKKESFPLTVTSAQKNPTAFYLCASSIRGHTEAFFGQGTRLTVV.

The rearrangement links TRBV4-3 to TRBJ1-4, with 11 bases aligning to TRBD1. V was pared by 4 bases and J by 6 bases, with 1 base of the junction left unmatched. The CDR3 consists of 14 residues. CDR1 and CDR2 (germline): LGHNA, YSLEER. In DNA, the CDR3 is TGCGCCAGCAGCCTGGGACAGGGGGATGAAAAACTGTTTTTT. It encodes CASSLGQGDEKLFF.

The CDR3 DNA follows: TGTGCCAGCAGTTACTCGGGGCAAAATGGCTACACCTTC. Its protein product is CASSYSGQNGYTF. This chain links TRBV6-2 or TRBV6-3 with TRBJ1-2; the D gene is possibly TRBD1 (5 bases). This CDR3 is built from 13 residues. Germline CDR1 and CDR2: MNHEY and SVGEGT. V lost 0 bases and J lost 6, with 8 bases in between.

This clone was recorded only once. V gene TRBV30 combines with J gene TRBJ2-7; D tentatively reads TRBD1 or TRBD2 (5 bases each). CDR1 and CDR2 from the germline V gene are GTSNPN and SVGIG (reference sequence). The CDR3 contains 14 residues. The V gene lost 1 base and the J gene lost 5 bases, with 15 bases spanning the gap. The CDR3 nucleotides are TGTGCCTGGAGTGAAACCGGGACCGCAGACGAGCAGTACTTC. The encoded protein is CAWSETGTADEQYF.

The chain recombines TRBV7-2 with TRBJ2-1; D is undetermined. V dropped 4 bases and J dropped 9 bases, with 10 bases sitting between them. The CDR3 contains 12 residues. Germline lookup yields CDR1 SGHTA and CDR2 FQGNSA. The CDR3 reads CASSSYLSEQFF. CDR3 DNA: TGTGCCAGCAGCTCTTACCTGAGTGAGCAGTTCTTC.

As DNA, the CDR3 is TGTGCCAGCAGCCAGACAGGGTTTGAGCATTACGATCAGCCCCAGCATTTT. Its translation: CASSQTGFEHYDQPQHF. This chain connects TRBV7-2 to TRBJ1-5, with 7 bases fitting TRBD1. Trimming removed 5 bases from V and 5 bases from J; junction bases left unmatched: 15. The CDR3 sequence is 17 residues long. In germline, CDR1 is SGHTA, CDR2 FQGNSA.

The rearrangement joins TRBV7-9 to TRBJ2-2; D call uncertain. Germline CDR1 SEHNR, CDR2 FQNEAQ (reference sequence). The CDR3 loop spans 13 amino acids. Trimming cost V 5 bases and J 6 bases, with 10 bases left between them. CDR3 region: CASSLVKPGELFF. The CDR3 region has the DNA TGTGCCAGCAGCCTTGTGAAGCCCGGGGAGCTGTTTTTT.

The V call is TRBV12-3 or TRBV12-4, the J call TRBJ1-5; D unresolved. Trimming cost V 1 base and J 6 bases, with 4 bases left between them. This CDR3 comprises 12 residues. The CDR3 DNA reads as TGTGCCAGCAGTTTAGTTTCTCAGCCCCAGCATTTT. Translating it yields CASSLVSQPQHF.

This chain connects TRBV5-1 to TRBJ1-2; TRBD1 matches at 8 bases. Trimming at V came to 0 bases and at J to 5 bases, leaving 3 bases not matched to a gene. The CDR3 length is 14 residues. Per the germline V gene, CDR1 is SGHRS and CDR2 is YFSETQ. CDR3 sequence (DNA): TGCGCCAGCAGCTTGGCAAACAGGGGGTATGGCTACACCTTC. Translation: CASSLANRGYGYTF. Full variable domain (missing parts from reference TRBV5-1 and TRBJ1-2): KAGVTQTPRYLIKTRGQQVTLSCSPISGHRSVSWYQQTPGQGLQFLFEYFSETQRNKGNFPGRFSGRQFSNSRSEMNVSTLELGDSALYLCASSLANRGYGYTFGSGTRLTVV.

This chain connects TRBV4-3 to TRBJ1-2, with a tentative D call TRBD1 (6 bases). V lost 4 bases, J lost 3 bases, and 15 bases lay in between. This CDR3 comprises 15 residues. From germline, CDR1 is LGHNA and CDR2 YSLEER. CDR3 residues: CASSPRVWTDYGYTF. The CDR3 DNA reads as TGCGCCAGCAGCCCCCGGGTTTGGACAGACTATGGCTACACCTTC.

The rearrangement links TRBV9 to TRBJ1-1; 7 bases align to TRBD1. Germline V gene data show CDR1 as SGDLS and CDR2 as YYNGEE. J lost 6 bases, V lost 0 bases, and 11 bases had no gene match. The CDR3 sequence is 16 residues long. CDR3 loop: CASSVGQGGNEAEAFF. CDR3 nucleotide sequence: TGTGCCAGCAGCGTAGGACAGGGAGGGAATGAGGCTGAAGCTTTCTTT.

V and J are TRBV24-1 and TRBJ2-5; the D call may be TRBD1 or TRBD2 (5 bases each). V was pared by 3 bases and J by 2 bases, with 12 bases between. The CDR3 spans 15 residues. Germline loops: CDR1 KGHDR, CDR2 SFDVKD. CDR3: CATSDIRDGQETQYF. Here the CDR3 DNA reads TGTGCCACCAGTGATATCCGGGACGGACAAGAGACCCAGTACTTC.

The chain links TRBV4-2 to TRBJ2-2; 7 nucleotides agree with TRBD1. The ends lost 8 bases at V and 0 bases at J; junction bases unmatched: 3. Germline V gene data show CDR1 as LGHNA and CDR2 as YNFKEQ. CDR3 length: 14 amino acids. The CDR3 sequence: CASRQGSNTGELFF. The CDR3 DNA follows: TGTGCCAGCCGACAGGGATCGAACACCGGGGAGCTGTTTTTT.

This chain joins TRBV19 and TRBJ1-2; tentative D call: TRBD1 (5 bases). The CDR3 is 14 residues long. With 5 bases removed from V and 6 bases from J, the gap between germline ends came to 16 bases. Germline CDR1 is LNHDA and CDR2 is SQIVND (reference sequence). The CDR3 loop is CASSPTRGVNGYTF. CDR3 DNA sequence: TGTGCCAGTAGTCCCACCCGGGGGGTGAATGGCTACACCTTC.

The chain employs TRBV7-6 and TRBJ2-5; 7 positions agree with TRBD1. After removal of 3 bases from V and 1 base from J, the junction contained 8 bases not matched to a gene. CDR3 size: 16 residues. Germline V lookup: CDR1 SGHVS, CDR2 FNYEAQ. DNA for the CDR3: TGTGCCAGCAGCTTGGCTCAAACAGGGGTCCAAGAGACCCAGTACTTC. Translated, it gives CASSLAQTGVQETQYF.

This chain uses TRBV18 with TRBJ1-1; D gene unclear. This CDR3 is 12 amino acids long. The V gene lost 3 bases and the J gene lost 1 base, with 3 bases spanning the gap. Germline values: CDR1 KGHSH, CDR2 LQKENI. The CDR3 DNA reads TGTGCCAGCTCACCGGCGAACACTGAAGCTTTCTTT. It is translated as CASSPANTEAFF.

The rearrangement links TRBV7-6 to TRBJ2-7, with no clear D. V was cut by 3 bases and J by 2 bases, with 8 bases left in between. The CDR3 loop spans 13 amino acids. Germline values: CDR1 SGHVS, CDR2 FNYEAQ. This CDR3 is CASSLGRTYEQYF. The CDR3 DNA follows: TGTGCCAGCAGCTTGGGCCGAACCTACGAGCAGTACTTC.

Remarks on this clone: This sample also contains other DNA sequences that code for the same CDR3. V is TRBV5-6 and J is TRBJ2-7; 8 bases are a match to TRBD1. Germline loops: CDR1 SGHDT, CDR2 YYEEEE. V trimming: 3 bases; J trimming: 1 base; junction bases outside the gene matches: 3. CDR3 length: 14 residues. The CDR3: CASSSTGVSYEQYF. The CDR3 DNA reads TGTGCCAGCAGCTCGACAGGGGTTTCCTACGAGCAGTACTTC.

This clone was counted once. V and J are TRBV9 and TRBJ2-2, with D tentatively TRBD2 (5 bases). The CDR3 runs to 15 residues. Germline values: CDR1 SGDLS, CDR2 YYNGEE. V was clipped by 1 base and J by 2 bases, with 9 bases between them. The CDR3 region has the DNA TGTGCCAGCAGCGTAATCAGCGGAAACACCGGGGAGCTGTTTTTT. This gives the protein CASSVISGNTGELFF.

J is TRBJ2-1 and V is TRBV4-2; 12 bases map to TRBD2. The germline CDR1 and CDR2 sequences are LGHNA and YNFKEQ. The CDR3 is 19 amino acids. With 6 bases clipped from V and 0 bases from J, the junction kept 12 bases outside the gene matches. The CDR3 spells CASSQTSGGVSNSYNEQFF. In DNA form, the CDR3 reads TGTGCCAGCAGTCAGACTAGCGGGGGCGTATCTAACTCCTACAATGAGCAGTTCTTC.

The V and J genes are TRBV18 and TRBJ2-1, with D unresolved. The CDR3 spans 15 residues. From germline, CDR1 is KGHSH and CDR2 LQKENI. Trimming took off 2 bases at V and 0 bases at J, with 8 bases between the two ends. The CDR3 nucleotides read TGTGCCAGCTCACCAATACAGAGCTCCTACAATGAGCAGTTCTTC. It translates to CASSPIQSSYNEQFF.

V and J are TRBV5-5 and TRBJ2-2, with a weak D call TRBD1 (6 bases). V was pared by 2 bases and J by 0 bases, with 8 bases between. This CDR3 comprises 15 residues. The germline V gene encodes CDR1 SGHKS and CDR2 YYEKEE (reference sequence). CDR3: CASSFGQPNTGELFF. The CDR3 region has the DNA TGTGCCAGCAGCTTCGGACAGCCGAACACCGGGGAGCTGTTTTTT.

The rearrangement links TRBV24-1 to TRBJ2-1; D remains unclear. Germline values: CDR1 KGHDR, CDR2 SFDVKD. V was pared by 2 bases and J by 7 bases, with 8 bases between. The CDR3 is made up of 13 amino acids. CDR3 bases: TGTGCCACCAGTGATTGGGGTATGAATGAGCAGTTCTTC. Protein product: CATSDWGMNEQFF.

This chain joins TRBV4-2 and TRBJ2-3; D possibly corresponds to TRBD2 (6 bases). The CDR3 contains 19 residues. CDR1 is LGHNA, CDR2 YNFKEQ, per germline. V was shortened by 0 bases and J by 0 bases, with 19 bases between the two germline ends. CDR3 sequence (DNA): TGTGCCAGCAGCCAAGATCGATGGCGGGGCATCGCTAGCACAGATACGCAGTATTTT. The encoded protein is CASSQDRWRGIASTDTQYF.

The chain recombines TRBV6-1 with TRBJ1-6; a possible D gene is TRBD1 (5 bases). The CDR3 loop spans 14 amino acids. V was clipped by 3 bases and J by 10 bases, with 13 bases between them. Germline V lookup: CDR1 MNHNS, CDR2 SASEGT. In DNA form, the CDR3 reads TGTGCCAGCAGTGAGAGGGGTAGGCCATCACCCCTCCACTTT. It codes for CASSERGRPSPLHF.

The CDR3 spells CASSVPWLGEQYF. CDR3 coding DNA: TGTGCCAGCAGCGTACCATGGTTGGGGGAGCAGTACTTC. The chain has TRBV5-4 and TRBJ2-7; D is unclear. The germline V gene encodes CDR1 SGHNT and CDR2 YYREEE (reference sequence). V was shortened by 4 bases and J by 7 bases, with 15 bases between the two germline ends. The CDR3 is 13 amino acids.

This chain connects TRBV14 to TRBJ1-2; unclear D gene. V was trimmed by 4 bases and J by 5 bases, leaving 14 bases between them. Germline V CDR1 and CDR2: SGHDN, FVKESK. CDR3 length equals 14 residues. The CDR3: CASSLRAASYGYTF. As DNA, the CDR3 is TGTGCCAGCAGCCTTAGGGCTGCATCGTATGGCTACACCTTC.

As DNA, the CDR3 is TGCGCCAGCAGTCAATGTGCCAGGAGGGCTTATAGCAATCAGCCCCAGCATTTT. This codes for CASSQCARRAYSNQPQHF. V and J are TRBV23-1 and TRBJ1-5, with unresolved D. TRBV23-1 is an open reading frame, and its role is uncertain. There are 18 residues in the CDR3. Trimming removed 1 base from V and 0 bases from J, with 16 bases in between.

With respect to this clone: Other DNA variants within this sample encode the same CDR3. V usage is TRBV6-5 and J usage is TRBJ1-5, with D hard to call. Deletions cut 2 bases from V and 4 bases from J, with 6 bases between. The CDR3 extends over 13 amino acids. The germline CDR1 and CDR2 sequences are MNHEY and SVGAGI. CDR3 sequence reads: CASSYGGNQPQHF. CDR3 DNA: TGTGCCAGCAGTTACGGCGGTAATCAGCCCCAGCATTTT.